The TCR beta chain under discussion was sequenced for a study of T cells in Graves' hyperthyroidism and ophthalmopathy. Notes on the study in general: Classification by a 13 V-J model distinguished ophthalmopathy from stable hyperthyroidism.

The CDR3 is 13 residues long. Germline V gene data show CDR1 as SQVTM and CDR2 as ANQGSEA. V lost 6 bases to trimming and J lost 3 bases, with 15 bases between them. Remarks on this clonotype: Its antigen remains unidentified.

Across 18 months, stable Graves' hyperthyroidism was marked by no progression to ophthalmopathy. Newly diagnosed hyperthyroidism, duration under 2 months, in patients aged 18 to 65. The PBMCs studied were ones that came from 8 to 10 ml fresh peripheral blood. What was amplified from RNA transcripts were TCR beta CDR3 regions. In the first-round RT-PCR of the TCR CDR3, the HTBI primer set was used. MiXCR was run by TCRdb on the multiplex PCR reads, yielding one entry per CDR3 protein. This table holds about 400,000 distinct CDR3 sequences, 14% to 15% found once. The clonotype comes from a woman younger than 45 with Graves' hyperthyroidism. The chain joins TRBV29-1 to TRBJ2-7; D tentatively fits TRBD1 or TRBD2 (5 bases each). Source material: blood. The CDR3 protein is CSVPGPGHYEQYF. CDR3 DNA: TGCAGCGTACCGGGGCCCGGGCACTACGAGCAGTACTTC.